This entry lists 12 T cell receptor beta chains sequenced from one sample in a study of blood T cell repertoires in COVID-19. This table comes from immunoSEQ multiplex PCR, and its TCRdb copy is limited to in-frame clones, with some not included. Of about 170,000 clones in the sample, approximately 84% were seen once. The sample consisted of peripheral blood. These receptors were taken from a woman of 80 years or more with COVID-19, enrolled during active disease.

This chain connects TRBV18 to TRBJ2-3, with TRBD1 identical over 9 bases. Trimming removed 3 bases from V and 1 base from J; junction bases left unmatched: 2. CDR3 length: 15 residues. Germline CDR1 KGHSH, CDR2 LQKENI. CDR3 nucleotide sequence: TGTGCCAGCTCACCTTGGGACAGGGGCACAGATACGCAGTATTTT. Protein: CASSPWDRGTDTQYF.

J is TRBJ2-3 and V is TRBV2; D unclear. V was shortened by 6 bases and J by 3 bases, with 7 bases between the two germline ends. Germline V gene data show CDR1 as SNHLY and CDR2 as FYNNEI. The CDR3 sequence is 12 residues long. DNA for the CDR3: TGTGCCAGCAGCGTTCTGACAGATACGCAGTATTTT. Its translation: CASSVLTDTQYF.

The chain combines TRBV9 with TRBJ2-3; the match to TRBD2 covers 12 bases. V was pared by 4 bases and J by 4 bases, with 4 bases of the junction left unmatched. Germline-derived CDR1 and CDR2 are SGDLS and YYNGEE. This CDR3 has 15 residues. The CDR3 spells CASSPRTSGADTQYF. For the CDR3, the DNA is TGTGCCAGCAGCCCCCGGACTAGCGGGGCAGATACGCAGTATTTT.

The chain links TRBV2 to TRBJ2-1; a weak D match, TRBD2 (7 bases). V dropped 6 bases and J dropped 4 bases, with 16 bases sitting between them. CDR3 length equals 15 residues. The germline gives CDR1 SNHLY, CDR2 FYNNEI. The chain's CDR3 is CASSLGGAEYNEQFF. The DNA for the CDR3 is TGTGCCAGCAGCTTGGGGGGGGCTGAATACAATGAGCAGTTCTTC.

This chain uses TRBV24-1 with TRBJ2-1, with TRBD2 matching 10 bases. With 4 bases clipped from V and 10 bases from J, the junction kept 9 bases outside the gene matches. The CDR3 is 15 residues long. CDR1 is KGHDR, CDR2 SFDVKD, per germline. CDR3 in DNA: TGTGCCACCAGTGAACCTAGCGGGAGCGGCTGGGAGCAGTTCTTC. This gives the protein CATSEPSGSGWEQFF.

This chain uses TRBV30 with TRBJ1-1; TRBD1 aligns across 8 bases. Trimming cost V 0 bases and J 9 bases; bases outside gene matches: 9. The CDR3 loop spans 14 amino acids. Germline V CDR1 and CDR2: GTSNPN, SVGIG (reference sequence). CDR3 amino acids: CAWSVQRTGKQAFF. The CDR3 DNA sequence: TGTGCCTGGAGTGTACAAAGGACAGGGAAACAAGCTTTCTTT.

The chain is built from TRBV19 and TRBJ1-1, with unresolved D. This CDR3 comprises 17 residues. V was clipped by 4 bases and J by 4 bases, with 22 bases between them. The germline V gene encodes CDR1 LNHDA and CDR2 SQIVND (reference sequence). The CDR3: CASSRTRTGNLGTEAFF. CDR3 nucleotide sequence: TGTGCCAGTAGTAGAACCCGGACTGGGAATTTAGGCACTGAAGCTTTCTTT.

The V gene is TRBV2, the J gene TRBJ2-1, with D possibly being TRBD2 (6 bases). The germline V gene encodes CDR1 SNHLY and CDR2 FYNNEI. Trimming removed 5 bases from V and 7 bases from J, with 15 bases in between. The CDR3 totals 14 residues. The CDR3 is CASSQTAEGNEQFF. The CDR3 bases are TGTGCCAGCAGTCAAACAGCGGAGGGGAATGAGCAGTTCTTC.

The CDR3 sequence: CASSPQGRAEAFF. The CDR3 coding sequence is TGTGCCAGCTCACCGCAGGGCAGGGCTGAAGCTTTCTTT. The chain recombines TRBV18 with TRBJ1-1; weak D call: TRBD1 (5 bases). The CDR3 sequence is 13 residues long. CDR1 KGHSH and CDR2 LQKENI come from the germline V gene. V was pared by 3 bases and J by 6 bases, with 11 bases between. Drawing the rest from reference TRBV18 and TRBJ1-1, the complete variable domain is NAGVMQNPRHLVRRRGQEARLRCSPMKGHSHVYWYRQLPEEGLKFMVYLQKENIIDESGMPKERFSAEFPKEGPSILRIQQVVRGDSAAYFCASSPQGRAEAFFGQGTRLTVV.

This chain joins TRBV7-2 and TRBJ1-3; TRBD1 is a possible D gene (5 bases). This CDR3 is built from 14 residues. CDR1 SGHTA and CDR2 FQGNSA come from the germline V gene. The V end lost 5 bases, the J end lost 2 bases, and 10 bases lay between the germline ends. CDR3 loop: CASSPQVTGNTIYF. As DNA, the CDR3 is TGTGCCAGCAGCCCACAGGTCACTGGAAACACCATATATTTT.

The chain carries TRBV6-5 and TRBJ2-7, with 7 nucleotides matching TRBD2. Germline CDR1 and CDR2: MNHEY and SVGAGI. V dropped 8 bases and J dropped 2; count of bases not matched to a gene: 12. The CDR3 is 15 residues long. The CDR3 DNA follows: TGTGCCAGCTCGGAGCGGGATCTCCGTACCTACGAGCAGTACTTC. The encoded protein is CASSERDLRTYEQYF.

The J gene is TRBJ2-7, the V gene TRBV29-1; D remains unclear. The CDR3 is 12 amino acids. CDR1 is SQVTM, CDR2 ANQGSEA, per germline. V was trimmed by 0 bases and J by 2 bases, leaving 5 bases between them. CDR3 nucleotide sequence: TGCAGCGTTGAAGATGGCACCTACGAGCAGTACTTC. Translation gives CSVEDGTYEQYF.